The entry below describes one T cell receptor beta chain. The antigen is undetermined. A far larger clone lies a single base away; this is likely a read error. Other DNA sequences in this specimen translate into the identical CDR3. Clones were read by immunoSEQ multiplex PCR, and TCRdb kept only the in-frame ones, dropping some. The table has about 490,000 clones, roughly 80% seen once. This sample stems from a study of shared clonotypes between healthy human individuals. Study-wide findings and caveats: An expected dependence of interdonor clonotype sharing on sequencing depth was noted.

The source of this sequence is a woman between 40 and 50 years old in good health. Some clones in this sample may be carry-over from other donors' samples. Sequencing was done on a sample of PBMCs.

The CDR3 region has the DNA TGTGCCTGGAGTCTTACTGCAACACTTGGCTACACCTTC. Encoded protein: CAWSLTATLGYTF. V usage is TRBV30 and J usage is TRBJ1-2; no firm D call. Trimming took 2 bases from V and 7 from J, leaving 14 bases between them. The CDR3 sequence is 13 residues long. Germline loops: CDR1 GTSNPN, CDR2 SVGIG (reference sequence). The whole variable domain, remainder taken from reference TRBV30 and TRBJ1-2, is SQTIHQWPATLVQPVGSPLSLECTVEGTSNPNLYWYRQAAGRGLQLLFYSVGIGQISSEVPQNLSASRPQDRQFILSSKKLLLSDSGFYLCAWSLTATLGYTFGSGTRLTVV.